The 8 T cell receptor beta chains listed next were all sequenced from one sample in a study of regulatory T cells in long-lasting Graves disease. Arm-PCR with iRepertoire HTBI primers amplified the CDR3 regions for these TCR beta libraries. Each CDR3 protein gets one entry after TCRdb re-called the multiplex PCR reads with MiXCR. The table records roughly 350,000 distinct CDR3 sequences, roughly a sixth of them present only once. Time point meaning: newly diagnosed GD, antithyroid drugs for less than 3 months. The TCR library was made from RNA that had been extracted from PBMCs in TRIzol. The same specimen was also included in a second study, on T cells in Graves' hyperthyroidism and ophthalmopathy.

Source: peripheral blood mononuclear cells (PBMCs), taken at new diagnosis, from a patient treated with antithyroid drugs. All receptors come from a middle-aged man with Graves disease.

The chain combines TRBV6-2 or TRBV6-3 with TRBJ1-2; the D is unclear. The CDR3 consists of 11 residues. Looked up from germline, CDR1 is MNHEY and CDR2 is SVGEGT. V dropped 0 bases and J dropped 8 bases, with 4 bases sitting between them. This CDR3 reads CASSYSDGYTF. The CDR3 DNA sequence: TGTGCCAGCAGTTACTCGGACGGCTACACCTTC.

The DNA for the CDR3 is TGCAGCGTTGGGCACCTGCCGGGACAGGGGACAGATACGCAGTATTTT. Protein product: CSVGHLPGQGTDTQYF. V is TRBV29-1 and J is TRBJ2-3; 10 bases are a match to TRBD1. Trimming at V came to 4 bases and at J to 3 bases, leaving 10 bases not matched to a gene. Germline CDR1 SQVTM, CDR2 ANQGSEA. The CDR3 loop spans 16 amino acids.

At least ten counts were recorded for this clonotype. This chain uses TRBV5-1 with TRBJ1-2; D unresolved. The germline CDR1 and CDR2 sequences are SGHRS and YFSETQ. CDR3 length: 12 amino acids. V dropped 3 bases and J dropped 8 bases, with 11 bases sitting between them. CDR3 DNA: TGCGCCAGCAGCTATAATTACGGGGGCTACACCTTC. This encodes CASSYNYGGYTF.

Concerning this clonotype: Possible read error: a much larger clone is one base away. The genes are TRBV9 and TRBJ1-2, with a tentative D call TRBD1 (6 bases). There are 15 residues in the CDR3. V was trimmed by 4 bases and J by 4 bases, leaving 17 bases between them. From germline, CDR1 is SGDLS and CDR2 YYNGEE. CDR3: CASSPGGDIVYGYTF. The DNA for the CDR3 is TGTGCCAGCAGCCCCGGAGGGGACATAGTCTATGGCTACACCTTC.

The sample holds a few counts of this clonotype. V gene TRBV29-1 combines with J gene TRBJ1-5; D possibly corresponds to TRBD1 (5 bases). This CDR3 is 13 amino acids long. V lost 4 bases and J 3 bases, leaving 10 bases between the germline ends. CDR1 is SQVTM, CDR2 ANQGSEA, per germline. The CDR3 coding sequence is TGCAGCGTTGTAGGGGAATCCAATCAGCCCCAGCATTTT. Its protein is CSVVGESNQPQHF. Supplemented by reference TRBV29-1 and TRBJ1-5, the full variable domain reads SAVISQKPSRDICQRGTSLTIQCQVDSQVTMMFWYRQQPGQSLTLIATANQGSEATYESGFVIDKFPISRPNLTFSTLTVSNMSPEDSSIYLCSVVGESNQPQHFGDGTRLSIL.

This clonotype has at least ten counts. V usage is TRBV12-3 or TRBV12-4 and J usage is TRBJ2-3; D gene ambiguous. This CDR3 contains 13 residues. V lost 6 bases to trimming and J lost 2 bases, with 9 bases between them. Here the CDR3 DNA reads TGTGCCAGCAGGCACGGATACACAGATACGCAGTATTTT. Residues: CASRHGYTDTQYF.

This clonotype occurred a few times. The genes are TRBV4-3 and TRBJ2-7; D ambiguous. The CDR3 has 15 residues. Trimming removed 0 bases at V and 2 bases at J, with 11 bases between. Germline values: CDR1 LGHNA, CDR2 YSLEER. CDR3 sequence (DNA): TGCGCCAGCAGCCAAGAAAGACTTCGAACCTACGAGCAGTACTTC. Translation gives CASSQERLRTYEQYF.

The chain employs TRBV20-1 and TRBJ2-3, with a weak D call TRBD1 (6 bases). The CDR3 spans 14 residues. V was trimmed by 5 bases and J by 4 bases, leaving 16 bases between them. Germline V gene lookup returns CDR1 DFQATT and CDR2 SNEGSKA (reference sequence). CDR3 loop: CSAAQGSDSDTQYF. The CDR3 DNA follows: TGCAGTGCTGCACAGGGTTCCGATTCAGATACGCAGTATTTT.